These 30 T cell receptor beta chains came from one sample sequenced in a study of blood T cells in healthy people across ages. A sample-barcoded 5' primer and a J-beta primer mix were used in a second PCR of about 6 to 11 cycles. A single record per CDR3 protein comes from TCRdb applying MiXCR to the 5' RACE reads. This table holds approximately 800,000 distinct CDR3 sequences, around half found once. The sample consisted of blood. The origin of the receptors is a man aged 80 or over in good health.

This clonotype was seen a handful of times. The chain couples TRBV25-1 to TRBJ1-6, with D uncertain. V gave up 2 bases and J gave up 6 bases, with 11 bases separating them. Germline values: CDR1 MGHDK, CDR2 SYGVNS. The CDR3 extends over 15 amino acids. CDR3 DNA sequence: TGTGCCAGCAGTGAACAGGCCGACGGTAATTCACCCCTCCACTTT. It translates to CASSEQADGNSPLHF.

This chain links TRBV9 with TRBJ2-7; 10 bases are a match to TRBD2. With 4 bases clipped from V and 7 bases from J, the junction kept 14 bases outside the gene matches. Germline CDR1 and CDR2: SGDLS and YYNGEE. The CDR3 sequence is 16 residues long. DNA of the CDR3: TGTGCCAGCAGCCTCGGACTAGCGGACCTTGGGTCGGAGCAGTACTTC. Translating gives CASSLGLADLGSEQYF.

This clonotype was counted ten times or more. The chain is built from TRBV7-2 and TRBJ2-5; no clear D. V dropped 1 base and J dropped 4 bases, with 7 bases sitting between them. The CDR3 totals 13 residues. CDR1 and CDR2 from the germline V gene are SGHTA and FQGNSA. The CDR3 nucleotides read TGTGCCAGCAGCTTAGAAGTCCGAGAGACCCAGTACTTC. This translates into CASSLEVRETQYF.

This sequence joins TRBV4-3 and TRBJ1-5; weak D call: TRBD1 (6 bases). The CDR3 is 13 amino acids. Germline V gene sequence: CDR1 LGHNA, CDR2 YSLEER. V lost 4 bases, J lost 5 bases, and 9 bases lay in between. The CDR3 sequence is CASSPRTDQPQHF. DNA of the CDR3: TGCGCCAGCAGCCCACGGACAGATCAGCCCCAGCATTTT.

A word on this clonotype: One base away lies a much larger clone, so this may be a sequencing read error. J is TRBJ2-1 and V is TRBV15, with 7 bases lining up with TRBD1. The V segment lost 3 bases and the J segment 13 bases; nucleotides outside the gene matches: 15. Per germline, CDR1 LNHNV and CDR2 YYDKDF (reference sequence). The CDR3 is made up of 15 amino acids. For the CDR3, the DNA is TGTGCCACCAGCAGCAGGGGGTACACTGAGGAGACCCAGTTCTTC. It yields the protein CATSSRGYTEETQFF.

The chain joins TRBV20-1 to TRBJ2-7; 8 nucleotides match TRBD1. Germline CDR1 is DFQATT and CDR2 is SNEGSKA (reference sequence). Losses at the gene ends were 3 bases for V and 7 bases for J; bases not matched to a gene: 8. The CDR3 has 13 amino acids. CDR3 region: CSARDRAHNEQYF. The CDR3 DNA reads TGCAGTGCTAGGGACAGGGCTCACAATGAGCAGTACTTC.

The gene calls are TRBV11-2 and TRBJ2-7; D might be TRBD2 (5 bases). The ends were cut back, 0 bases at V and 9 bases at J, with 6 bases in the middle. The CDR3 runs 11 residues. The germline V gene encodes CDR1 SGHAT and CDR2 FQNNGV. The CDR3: CASSLDRGQYF. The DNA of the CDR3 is TGTGCCAGCAGCTTAGATCGGGGGCAGTACTTC.

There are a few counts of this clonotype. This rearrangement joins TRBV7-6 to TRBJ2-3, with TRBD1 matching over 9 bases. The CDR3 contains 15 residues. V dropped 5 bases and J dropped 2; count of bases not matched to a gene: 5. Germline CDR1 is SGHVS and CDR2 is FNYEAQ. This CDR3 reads CASSTPQGATDTQYF. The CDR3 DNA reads TGTGCCAGCAGCACTCCACAGGGGGCCACAGATACGCAGTATTTT.

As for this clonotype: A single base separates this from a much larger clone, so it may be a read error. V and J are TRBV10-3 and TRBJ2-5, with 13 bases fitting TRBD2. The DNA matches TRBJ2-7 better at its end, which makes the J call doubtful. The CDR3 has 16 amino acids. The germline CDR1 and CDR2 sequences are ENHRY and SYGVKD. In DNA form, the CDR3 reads TGTGTCATCAGTGGACTAGCGGGAGATATCTCCTACGAGCAGTACTTC. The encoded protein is CVISGLAGDISYEQYF.

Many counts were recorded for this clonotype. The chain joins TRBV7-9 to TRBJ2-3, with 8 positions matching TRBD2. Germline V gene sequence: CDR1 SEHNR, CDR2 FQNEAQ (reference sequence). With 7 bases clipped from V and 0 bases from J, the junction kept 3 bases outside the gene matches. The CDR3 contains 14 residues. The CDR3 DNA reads TGTGCCAGCACAACTAGCGGCAGCACAGATACGCAGTATTTT. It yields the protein CASTTSGSTDTQYF.

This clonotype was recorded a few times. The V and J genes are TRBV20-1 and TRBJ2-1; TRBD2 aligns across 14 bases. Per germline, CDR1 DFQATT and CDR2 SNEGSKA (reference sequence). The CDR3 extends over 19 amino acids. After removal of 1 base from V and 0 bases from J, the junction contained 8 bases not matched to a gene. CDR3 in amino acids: CSARVPGLAGANSYNEQFF. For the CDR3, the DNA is TGCAGTGCTAGAGTCCCGGGACTAGCGGGAGCTAACTCCTACAATGAGCAGTTCTTC.

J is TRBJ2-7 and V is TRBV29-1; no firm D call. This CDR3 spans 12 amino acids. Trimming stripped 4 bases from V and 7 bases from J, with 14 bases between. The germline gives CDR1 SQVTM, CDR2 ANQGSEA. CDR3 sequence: CSVGKYHSEQYF. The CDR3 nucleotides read TGCAGCGTTGGAAAATACCACAGTGAGCAGTACTTC.

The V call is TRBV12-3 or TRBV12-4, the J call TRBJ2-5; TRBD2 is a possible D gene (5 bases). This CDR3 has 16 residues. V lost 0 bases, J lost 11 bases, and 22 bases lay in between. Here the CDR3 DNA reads TGTGCCAGCAGTTTAGCCCAAAGAACGGGGTACTACGCGCAGTACTTC. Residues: CASSLAQRTGYYAQYF.

The CDR3, as DNA: TGTGCCAGCAGTGCGAGACAGGGGGCTTGGGAGACTCAGTACTTC. It yields the protein CASSARQGAWETQYF. The V gene is TRBV6-1, the J gene TRBJ2-4; TRBD1 matches 10 bases. Trimming at V came to 4 bases and at J to 12 bases, leaving 12 bases not matched to a gene. This CDR3 has 15 residues. Germline CDR1 reads MNHNS; CDR2 reads SASEGT.

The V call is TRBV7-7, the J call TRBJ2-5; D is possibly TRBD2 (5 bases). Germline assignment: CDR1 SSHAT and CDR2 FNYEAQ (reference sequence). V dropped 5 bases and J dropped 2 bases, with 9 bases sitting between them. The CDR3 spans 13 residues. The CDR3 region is CASSNRDQETQYF. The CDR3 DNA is TGTGCCAGCAGCAACCGGGATCAAGAGACCCAGTACTTC.

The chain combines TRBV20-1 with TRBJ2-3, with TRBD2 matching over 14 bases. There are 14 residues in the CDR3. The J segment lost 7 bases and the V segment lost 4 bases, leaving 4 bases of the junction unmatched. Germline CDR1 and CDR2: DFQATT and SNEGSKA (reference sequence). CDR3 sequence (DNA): TGCAGTGCTAAGGGACTAGCGGGAGATTATACGCAGTATTTT. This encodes CSAKGLAGDYTQYF.

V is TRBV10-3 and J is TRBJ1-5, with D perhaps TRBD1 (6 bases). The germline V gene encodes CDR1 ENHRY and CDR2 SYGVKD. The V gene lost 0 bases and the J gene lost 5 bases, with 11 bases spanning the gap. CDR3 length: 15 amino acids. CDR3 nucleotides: TGTGCCATCAGTGAGTCGCCAGGGGAAGATCAGCCCCAGCATTTT. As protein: CAISESPGEDQPQHF.

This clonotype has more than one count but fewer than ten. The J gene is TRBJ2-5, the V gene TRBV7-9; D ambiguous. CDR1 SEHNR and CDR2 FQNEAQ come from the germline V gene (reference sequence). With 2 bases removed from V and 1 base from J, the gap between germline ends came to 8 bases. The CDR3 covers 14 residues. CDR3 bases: TGTGCCAGCAGCTTATTTCTGGTCCAAGAGACCCAGTACTTC. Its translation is CASSLFLVQETQYF.

The CDR3 here is CASSLGGGGIYNEQFF. DNA of the CDR3: TGTGCCAGCAGCTTAGGGGGCGGGGGGATCTACAATGAGCAGTTCTTC. This chain uses TRBV11-2 with TRBJ2-1; 8 bases fit TRBD2. The CDR3 length is 16 residues. CDR1 SGHAT and CDR2 FQNNGV come from the germline V gene. V dropped 1 base and J dropped 3; count of bases not matched to a gene: 5.

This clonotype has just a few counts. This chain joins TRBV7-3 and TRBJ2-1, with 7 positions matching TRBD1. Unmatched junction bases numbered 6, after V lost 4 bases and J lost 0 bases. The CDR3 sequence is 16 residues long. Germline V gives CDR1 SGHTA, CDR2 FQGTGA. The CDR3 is CASSSTGESSYNEQFF. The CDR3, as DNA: TGTGCCAGCAGCTCAACAGGGGAAAGCTCCTACAATGAGCAGTTCTTC.

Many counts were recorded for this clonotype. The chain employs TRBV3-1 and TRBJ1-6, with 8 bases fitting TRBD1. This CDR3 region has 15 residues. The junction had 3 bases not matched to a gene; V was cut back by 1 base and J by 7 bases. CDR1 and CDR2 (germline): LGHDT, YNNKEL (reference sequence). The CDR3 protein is CASSQVGQGNSPLHF. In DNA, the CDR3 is TGTGCCAGCAGCCAAGTCGGACAGGGAAATTCACCCCTCCACTTT.

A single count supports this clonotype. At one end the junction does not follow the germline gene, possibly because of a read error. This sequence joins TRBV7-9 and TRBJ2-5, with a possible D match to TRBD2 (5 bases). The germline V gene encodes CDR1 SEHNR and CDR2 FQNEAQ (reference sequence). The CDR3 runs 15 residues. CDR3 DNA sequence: TGTGCCAGCACGGATTTCCGGGGTTATCAAGGGACCCAGTACTTC. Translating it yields CASTDFRGYQGTQYF.

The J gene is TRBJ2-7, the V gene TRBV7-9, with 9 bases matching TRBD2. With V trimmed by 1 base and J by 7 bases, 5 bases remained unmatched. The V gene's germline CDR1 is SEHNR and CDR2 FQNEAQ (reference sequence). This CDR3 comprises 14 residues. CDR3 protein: CASSLVAGVGEQYF. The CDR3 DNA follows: TGTGCCAGCAGCTTAGTAGCGGGAGTTGGAGAGCAGTACTTC.

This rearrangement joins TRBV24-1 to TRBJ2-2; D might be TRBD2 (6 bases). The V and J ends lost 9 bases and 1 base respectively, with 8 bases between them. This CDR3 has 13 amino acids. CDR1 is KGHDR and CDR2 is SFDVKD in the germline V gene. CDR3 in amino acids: CATSGGNTGELFF. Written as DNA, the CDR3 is TGTGCCACCTCCGGGGGGAACACCGGGGAGCTGTTTTTT.

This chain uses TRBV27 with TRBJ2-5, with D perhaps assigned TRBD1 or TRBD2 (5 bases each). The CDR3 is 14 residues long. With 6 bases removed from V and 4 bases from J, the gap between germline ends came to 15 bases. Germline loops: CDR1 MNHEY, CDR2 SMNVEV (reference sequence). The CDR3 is CASRSGGELETQYF. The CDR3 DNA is TGTGCCAGCAGAAGTGGGGGAGAGCTAGAGACCCAGTACTTC.

The CDR3 sequence is CASSYGTAEQFF. The DNA for the CDR3 is TGTGCCAGCAGCTACGGGACGGCTGAGCAGTTCTTC. V usage is TRBV12-3 or TRBV12-4 and J usage is TRBJ2-1, with D perhaps being TRBD1 or TRBD2 (5 bases each). The CDR3 has 12 amino acids. With 6 bases removed from V and 9 bases from J, the gap between germline ends came to 12 bases.

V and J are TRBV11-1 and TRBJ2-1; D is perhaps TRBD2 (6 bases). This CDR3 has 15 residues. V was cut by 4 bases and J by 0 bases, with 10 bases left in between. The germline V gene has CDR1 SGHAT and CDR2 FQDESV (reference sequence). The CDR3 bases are TGTGCCAGCAGCTCGGGACTGCCCTCCTACAATGAGCAGTTCTTC. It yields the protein CASSSGLPSYNEQFF.

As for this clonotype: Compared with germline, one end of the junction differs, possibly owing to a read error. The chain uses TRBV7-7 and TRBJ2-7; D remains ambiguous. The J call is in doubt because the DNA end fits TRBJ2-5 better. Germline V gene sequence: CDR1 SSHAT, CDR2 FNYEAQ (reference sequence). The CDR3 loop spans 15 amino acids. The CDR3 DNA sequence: TGTGCTAGCAGCCCCGTTGGGCAGGCCTACGAGACCCAGTACTTC. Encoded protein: CASSPVGQAYETQYF.

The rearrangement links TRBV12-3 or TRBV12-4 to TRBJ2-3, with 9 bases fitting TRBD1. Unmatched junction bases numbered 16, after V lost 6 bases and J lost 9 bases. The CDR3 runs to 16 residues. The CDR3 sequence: CASSLGTGRFTGTQYF. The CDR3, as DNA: TGTGCCAGCAGCCTCGGGACAGGGCGATTCACAGGCACGCAGTATTTT.

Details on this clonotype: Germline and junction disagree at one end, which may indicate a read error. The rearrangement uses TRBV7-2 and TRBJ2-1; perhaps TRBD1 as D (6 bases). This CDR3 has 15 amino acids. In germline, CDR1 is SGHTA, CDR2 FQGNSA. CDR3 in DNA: TGTGCCAGCAGCTTTAGCCAGGGGCTACACAAGGAGCAGTTCTTC. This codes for CASSFSQGLHKEQFF.